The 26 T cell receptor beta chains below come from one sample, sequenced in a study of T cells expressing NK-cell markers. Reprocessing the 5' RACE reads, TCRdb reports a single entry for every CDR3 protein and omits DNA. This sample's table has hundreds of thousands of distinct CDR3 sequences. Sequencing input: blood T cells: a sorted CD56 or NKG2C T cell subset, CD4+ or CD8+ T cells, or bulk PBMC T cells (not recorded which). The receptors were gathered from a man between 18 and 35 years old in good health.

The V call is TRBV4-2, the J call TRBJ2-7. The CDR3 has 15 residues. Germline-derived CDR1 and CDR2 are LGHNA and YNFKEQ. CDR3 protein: CASSQVAGLNYEQYF.

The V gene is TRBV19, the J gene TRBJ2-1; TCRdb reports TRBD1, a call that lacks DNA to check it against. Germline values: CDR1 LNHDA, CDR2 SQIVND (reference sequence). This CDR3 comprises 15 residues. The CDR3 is CASEDRPRVYNEQFF. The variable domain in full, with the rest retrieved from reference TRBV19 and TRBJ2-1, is DGGITQSPKYLFRKEGQNVTLSCEQNLNHDAMYWYRQDPGQGLRLIYYSQIVNDFQKGDIAEGYSVSREKKESFPLTVTSAQKNPTAFYLCASEDRPRVYNEQFFGPGTRLTVL.

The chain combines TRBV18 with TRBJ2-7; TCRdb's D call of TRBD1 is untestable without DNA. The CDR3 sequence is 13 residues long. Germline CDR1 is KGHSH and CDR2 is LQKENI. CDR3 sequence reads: CASSERGVNEQYF.

CDR3: CAWERQGSYNEQFF. V gene TRBV30 combines with J gene TRBJ2-1. Germline-derived CDR1 and CDR2 are GTSNPN and SVGIG (reference sequence). This CDR3 comprises 14 residues.

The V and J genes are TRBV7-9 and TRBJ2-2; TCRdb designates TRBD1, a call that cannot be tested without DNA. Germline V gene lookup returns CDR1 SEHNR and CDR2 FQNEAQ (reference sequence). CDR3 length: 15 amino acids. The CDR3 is CASSVGQGASGELFF.

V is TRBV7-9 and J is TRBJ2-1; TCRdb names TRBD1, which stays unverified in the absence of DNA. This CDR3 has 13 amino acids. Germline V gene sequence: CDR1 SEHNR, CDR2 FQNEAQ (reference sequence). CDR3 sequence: CASRPLGDNEQFF.

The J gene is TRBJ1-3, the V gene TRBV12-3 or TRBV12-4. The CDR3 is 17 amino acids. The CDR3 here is CASSLLGFGISGNTIYF.

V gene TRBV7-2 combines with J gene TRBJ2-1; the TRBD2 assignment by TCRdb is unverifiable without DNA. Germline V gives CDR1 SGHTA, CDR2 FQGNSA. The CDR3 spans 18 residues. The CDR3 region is CASSLARRGGRAGNEQFF. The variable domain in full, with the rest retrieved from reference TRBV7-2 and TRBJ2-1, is GAGVSQSPSNKVTEKGKDVELRCDPISGHTALYWYRQSLGQGLEFLIYFQGNSAPDKSGLPSDRFSAERTGGSVSTLTIQRTQQEDSAVYLCASSLARRGGRAGNEQFFGPGTRLTVL.

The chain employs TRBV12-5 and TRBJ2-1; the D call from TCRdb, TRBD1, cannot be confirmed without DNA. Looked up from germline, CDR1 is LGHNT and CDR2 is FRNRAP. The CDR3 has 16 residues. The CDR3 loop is CASGLVRGLSYNEQFF.

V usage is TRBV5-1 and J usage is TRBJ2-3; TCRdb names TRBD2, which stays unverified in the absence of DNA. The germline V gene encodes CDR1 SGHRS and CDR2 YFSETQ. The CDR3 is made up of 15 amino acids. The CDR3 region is CASSARGLHTDTQYF.

The CDR3: CASSLLRGSIGEQYF. V and J are TRBV7-6 and TRBJ2-7. The CDR3 sequence is 15 residues long. The germline CDR1 and CDR2 sequences are SGHVS and FNYEAQ.

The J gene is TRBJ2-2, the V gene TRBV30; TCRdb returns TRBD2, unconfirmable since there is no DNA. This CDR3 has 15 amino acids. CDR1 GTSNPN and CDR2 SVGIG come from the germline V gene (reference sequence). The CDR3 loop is CAWGRGLAGSGELFF.

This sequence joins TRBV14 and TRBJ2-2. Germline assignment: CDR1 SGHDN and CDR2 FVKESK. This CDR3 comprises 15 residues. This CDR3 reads CASSRGRLYTGELFF. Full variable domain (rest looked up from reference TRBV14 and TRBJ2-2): EAGVTQFPSHSVIEKGQTVTLRCDPISGHDNLYWYRRVMGKEIKFLLHFVKESKQDESGMPNNRFLAERTGGTYSTLKVQPAELEDSGVYFCASSRGRLYTGELFFGEGSRLTVL.

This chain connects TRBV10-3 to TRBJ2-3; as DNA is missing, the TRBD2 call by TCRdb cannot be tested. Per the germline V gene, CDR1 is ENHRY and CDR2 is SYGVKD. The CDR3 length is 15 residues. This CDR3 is CATAPSGTSTDTQYF.

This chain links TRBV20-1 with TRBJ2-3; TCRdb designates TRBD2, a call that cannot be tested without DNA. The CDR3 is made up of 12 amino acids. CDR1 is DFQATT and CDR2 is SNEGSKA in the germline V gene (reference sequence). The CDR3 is CSAFLAGGAQYF.

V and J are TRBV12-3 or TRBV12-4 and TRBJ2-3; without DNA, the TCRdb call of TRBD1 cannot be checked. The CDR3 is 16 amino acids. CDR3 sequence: CASSRDRLIFTDTQYF.

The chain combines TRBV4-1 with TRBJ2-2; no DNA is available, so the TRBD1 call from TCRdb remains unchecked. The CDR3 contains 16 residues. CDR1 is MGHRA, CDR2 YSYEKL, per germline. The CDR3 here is CASSVQDLIVPGELFF.

CDR3 sequence reads: CASSSRRAPYNEQFF. The chain employs TRBV4-3 and TRBJ2-1. The CDR3 spans 15 residues. Per the germline V gene, CDR1 is LGHNA and CDR2 is YSLEER.

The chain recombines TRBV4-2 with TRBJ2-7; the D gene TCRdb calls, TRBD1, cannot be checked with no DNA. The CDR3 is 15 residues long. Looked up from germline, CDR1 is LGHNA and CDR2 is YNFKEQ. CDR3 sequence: CASSLPGQGLNEQYF.

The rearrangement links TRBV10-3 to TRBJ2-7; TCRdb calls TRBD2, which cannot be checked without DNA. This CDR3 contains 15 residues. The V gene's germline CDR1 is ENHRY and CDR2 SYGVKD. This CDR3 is CAIRGEGSDPLEQYF.

Here the CDR3 reads CASSPQGSTIMAQHF. The chain uses TRBV12-3 or TRBV12-4 and TRBJ1-5; checking the TCRdb D call of TRBD1 is not possible without DNA. CDR3 length: 15 amino acids.

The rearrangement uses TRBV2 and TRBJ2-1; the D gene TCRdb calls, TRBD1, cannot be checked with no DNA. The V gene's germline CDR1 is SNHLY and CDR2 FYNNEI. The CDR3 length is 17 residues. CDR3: CASSGQGSKSSYNEQFF.

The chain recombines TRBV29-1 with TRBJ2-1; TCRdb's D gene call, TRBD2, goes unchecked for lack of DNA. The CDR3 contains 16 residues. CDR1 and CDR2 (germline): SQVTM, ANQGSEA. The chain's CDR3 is CSVERLEASSYNEQFF.

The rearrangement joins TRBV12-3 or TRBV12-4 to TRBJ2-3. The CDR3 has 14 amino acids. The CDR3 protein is CASSFSTFTDTQYF.

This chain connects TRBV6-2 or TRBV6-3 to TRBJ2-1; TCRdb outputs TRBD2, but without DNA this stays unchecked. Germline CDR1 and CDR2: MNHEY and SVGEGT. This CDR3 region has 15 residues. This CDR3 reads CASLAGTSGRDEQFF.

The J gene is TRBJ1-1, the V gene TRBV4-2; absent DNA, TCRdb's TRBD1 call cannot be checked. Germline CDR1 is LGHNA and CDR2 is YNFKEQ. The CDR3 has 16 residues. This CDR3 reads CASSQEPDSLNTEAFF.